This T cell receptor beta chain comes out of a study of blood T cell repertoires in COVID-19. Clones were read by immunoSEQ multiplex PCR, and TCRdb kept only the in-frame ones, dropping some. The sample yields 350,000 to 400,000 clones, over 75% seen once. This clone was seen more than once but under ten times. The sequencing input was PBMCs or T cells enriched from blood (not recorded which). The receptor was derived from a woman aged 30 to 39 with acute COVID-19.

The DNA for the CDR3 is TGTGCCAGCAGCTTAGCGGGGGACGGGAATTCACCCCTCCACTTT. Amino acids: CASSLAGDGNSPLHF. The chain uses TRBV11-2 and TRBJ1-6; TRBD1 might be the D (5 bases). V gave up 1 base and J gave up 7 bases, with 11 bases separating them. Per the germline V gene, CDR1 is SGHAT and CDR2 is FQNNGV. The CDR3 contains 15 residues.